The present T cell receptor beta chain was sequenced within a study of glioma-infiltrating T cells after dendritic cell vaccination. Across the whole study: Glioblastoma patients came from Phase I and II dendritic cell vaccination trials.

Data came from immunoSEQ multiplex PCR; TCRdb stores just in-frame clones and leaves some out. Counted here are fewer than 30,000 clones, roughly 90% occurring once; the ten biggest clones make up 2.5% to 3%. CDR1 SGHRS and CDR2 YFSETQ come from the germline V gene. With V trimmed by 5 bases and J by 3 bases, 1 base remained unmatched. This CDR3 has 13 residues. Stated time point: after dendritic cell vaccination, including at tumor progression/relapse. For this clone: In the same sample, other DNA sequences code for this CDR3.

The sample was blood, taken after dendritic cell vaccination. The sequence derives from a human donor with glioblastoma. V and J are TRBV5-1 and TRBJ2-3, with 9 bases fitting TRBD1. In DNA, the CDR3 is TGCGCCAGCAGGACAGGGGGGACAGATACGCAGTATTTT. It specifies CASRTGGTDTQYF.